The 15 T cell receptor beta chains below all came from one sample that was sequenced in a study of cytomegalovirus exposure and HLA in healthy donors. PCR employed 60 Vbeta and 13 Jbeta primers. The assay was immunoSEQ multiplex PCR, and TCRdb's table has in-frame clones only and misses some. The sample includes approximately 170,000 clones, roughly 80% of them seen just once. Material: PBMCs. These TCRs come from a female donor in good health and CMV-seronegative.

With regard to this clone: The germline gene is not matched at one end of the junction; a read error may be the cause. The chain links TRBV5-8 to TRBJ2-7; 7 nucleotides align to TRBD2. The CDR3 is 14 residues long. Germline CDR1 SGHTS, CDR2 YDEGEE. Here the CDR3 DNA reads TGTGCCAGCAGCTACGGGACTACTTCCTACGGGCAGTACTTC. Translation gives CASSYGTTSYGQYF. The entire variable domain, with the rest obtained from reference TRBV5-8 and TRBJ2-7, is as follows: EAGVTQSPTHLIKTRGQQATLRCSPISGHTSVYWYQQALGLGLQFLLWYDEGEERNRGNFPPRFSGRQFPNYSSELNVNALELEDSALYLCASSYGTTSYGQYFGPGTRLTVT.

CDR3: CASSQDPGQGSYNEQFF. As DNA, the CDR3 is TGCGCCAGCAGCCAAGATCCCGGACAGGGGTCCTACAATGAGCAGTTCTTC. The rearrangement uses TRBV4-3 and TRBJ2-1, with 9 bases that match TRBD1. CDR1 and CDR2 from the germline V gene are LGHNA and YSLEER. This CDR3 has 17 residues. Trimming at V came to 0 bases and at J to 1 base, leaving 4 bases not matched to a gene.

This chain uses TRBV5-1 with TRBJ2-3; 9 bases align to TRBD2. The length of the CDR3 is 15 residues. Germline CDR1 is SGHRS and CDR2 is YFSETQ. Germline trimming cut 4 bases from V and 0 bases from J; bases unmatched to any gene: 3. Written as DNA, the CDR3 is TGCGCCAGCAGCGTTAGCGGGAGTAGCACAGATACGCAGTATTTT. It encodes CASSVSGSSTDTQYF.

The rearrangement links TRBV7-3 to TRBJ2-3; 11 nucleotides align to TRBD2. This CDR3 region has 17 residues. Germline CDR1 is SGHTA and CDR2 is FQGTGA. V trimming: 0 bases; J trimming: 3 bases; junction bases outside the gene matches: 5. The CDR3 reads CASSLTGLAGGTDTQYF. The CDR3 region has the DNA TGTGCCAGCAGCTTAACGGGTCTAGCGGGGGGTACAGATACGCAGTATTTT. Variable domain in full (rest from reference TRBV7-3 and TRBJ2-3): GAGVSQTPSNKVTEKGKYVELRCDPISGHTALYWYRQSLGQGPEFLIYFQGTGAADDSGLPNDRFFAVRPEGSVSTLKIQRTERGDSAVYLCASSLTGLAGGTDTQYFGPGTRLTVL.

This clone appeared a single time. CDR3 in DNA: TGTGCCAGCAGTTACCCGGGCTCCGACAGGGACGAGCAGTACTTC. This encodes CASSYPGSDRDEQYF. V and J are TRBV6-6 and TRBJ2-7; 7 bases fit TRBD1. The CDR3 consists of 15 residues. With V trimmed by 2 bases and J by 5 bases, 9 bases remained unmatched. Germline assignment: CDR1 MNHNY and CDR2 SVGAGI (reference sequence).

This clone was detected a few times. The rearrangement joins TRBV6-5 to TRBJ2-1, with D tentatively TRBD1 (5 bases). Trimming took off 6 bases at V and 2 bases at J, with 14 bases between the two ends. This CDR3 has 15 amino acids. Germline CDR1 reads MNHEY; CDR2 reads SVGAGI. The CDR3 sequence: CASSSGSGAYNEQFF. Here the CDR3 DNA reads TGTGCCAGCAGCTCAGGGTCGGGTGCCTACAATGAGCAGTTCTTC.

The rearrangement joins TRBV19 to TRBJ1-1; 8 nucleotides line up with TRBD1. The CDR3 length is 16 residues. Germline CDR1 LNHDA, CDR2 SQIVND (reference sequence). Trimming at V came to 7 bases and at J to 9 bases, leaving 19 bases not matched to a gene. CDR3 sequence reads: CASNPGTGNFLGQAFF. CDR3 DNA sequence: TGTGCCAGTAACCCCGGGACAGGTAATTTTCTCGGGCAAGCTTTCTTT.

The genes are TRBV19 and TRBJ2-1; 10 bases agree with TRBD2. This CDR3 contains 16 residues. The trim removed 4 bases at V and 5 bases at J, leaving 8 bases unmatched. Germline loops: CDR1 LNHDA, CDR2 SQIVND (reference sequence). As DNA, the CDR3 is TGTGCCAGTAGTACCCCCAGGACTAGCGGTAACAATGAGCAGTTCTTC. Its protein is CASSTPRTSGNNEQFF.

On this clone itself: A junction end diverges from the germline sequence, so it may reflect a read error. The rearrangement joins TRBV7-9 to TRBJ2-7; 8 bases are shared with TRBD1. From germline, CDR1 is SEHNR and CDR2 FQNEAQ (reference sequence). CDR3 length: 15 amino acids. In DNA, the CDR3 is TGTTCCAGCAGCTTAGAGGGCAGGGGGCCCTACGAGCAGTACTTC. Its translation: CSSSLEGRGPYEQYF.

The chain links TRBV28 to TRBJ2-7; a possible D gene is TRBD2 (7 bases). This CDR3 is 14 amino acids long. Germline V gives CDR1 MDHEN, CDR2 SYDVKM. V lost 2 bases and J lost 2, with 10 bases in between. The DNA for the CDR3 is TGTGCCAGCAGTTTAGGGGGGGGGCCCTACGAGCAGTACTTC. Amino acid sequence: CASSLGGGPYEQYF.

The chain employs TRBV6-6 and TRBJ1-2; D uncertain. This CDR3 has 13 amino acids. CDR1 and CDR2 (germline): MNHNY, SVGAGI (reference sequence). Deletions cut 0 bases from V and 7 bases from J, with 9 bases between. The CDR3 coding sequence is TGTGCCAGCAGTTACTCGGCAAGAGGTGGCTACACCTTC. This sequence encodes CASSYSARGGYTF.

The sample holds many counts of this clone. The rearrangement uses TRBV7-3 and TRBJ2-3; 10 bases line up with TRBD1. This CDR3 spans 16 amino acids. V lost 1 base and J lost 4; bases outside the gene matches: 5. The germline CDR1 and CDR2 sequences are SGHTA and FQGTGA. CDR3 in DNA: TGTGCCAGCAGCTTAAATGGAGGGACAGGGGCAGATACGCAGTATTTT. Translation gives CASSLNGGTGADTQYF.

The chain employs TRBV6-5 and TRBJ2-7; a possible D gene is TRBD2 (6 bases). From germline, CDR1 is MNHEY and CDR2 SVGAGI. V gave up 0 bases and J gave up 3 bases, with 12 bases separating them. The CDR3 has 15 amino acids. The CDR3 reads CASSYSLVGGYEQYF. The CDR3 nucleotides are TGTGCCAGCAGTTACTCATTGGTGGGGGGCTACGAGCAGTACTTC.

This clone was found a few times. This rearrangement joins TRBV9 to TRBJ2-3; 7 bases map to TRBD2. The germline gives CDR1 SGDLS, CDR2 YYNGEE. Unmatched junction bases numbered 2, after V lost 2 bases and J lost 5 bases. CDR3 size: 13 residues. CDR3 in DNA: TGTGCCAGCAGCGTCATAGCGGGAGATACGCAGTATTTT. Translated, it gives CASSVIAGDTQYF. Drawing the rest from reference TRBV9 and TRBJ2-3, the complete variable domain is DSGVTQTPKHLITATGQRVTLRCSPRSGDLSVYWYQQSLDQGLQFLIQYYNGEERAKGNILERFSAQQFPDLHSELNLSSLELGDSALYFCASSVIAGDTQYFGPGTRLTVL.

The chain recombines TRBV4-2 with TRBJ2-3; 11 nucleotides align to TRBD2. Germline V gene lookup returns CDR1 LGHNA and CDR2 YNFKEQ. The CDR3 is made up of 16 amino acids. Unmatched junction bases numbered 6, after V lost 5 bases and J lost 2 bases. The CDR3 region has the DNA TGTGCCAGCAGCAGACGACTAGCGGGATACACAGATACGCAGTATTTT. Translation: CASSRRLAGYTDTQYF.